The T cell receptor (beta chain) under discussion was sequenced for a study of radiotherapy plus CTLA-4 blockade in lung cancer. The wider study: Around a sixth of patients responded objectively, and roughly 31% achieved disease control.

People whose metastatic non-small-cell lung cancer was chemo-refractory got focal radiation along with CTLA-4 blockade by ipilimumab. The germline V gene encodes CDR1 SEHNR and CDR2 FQNEAQ (reference sequence). The length of the CDR3 is 17 residues. Trimming removed 1 base at V and 0 bases at J, with 13 bases between. Assay used: immunoSEQ multiplex PCR; TCRdb lists only in-frame clones, some missing. The profile covers around 53,000 clones, with 75% to 90% appearing a single time and 15% to 20% taken by the ten largest. The sequences come from peripheral blood, collected from a patient treated with radiotherapy plus ipilimumab. This sequence was found in a human donor with non-small cell lung cancer that progressed on radiotherapy plus ipilimumab. Some clones in this sample may be carry-over from other donors' samples. The chain uses TRBV7-9 and TRBJ2-1; D possibly corresponds to TRBD2 (6 bases). The DNA of the CDR3 is TGTGCCAGCAGCTTAGGCAGGGCGGGGAGCTCCTACAATGAGCAGTTCTTC. This sequence encodes CASSLGRAGSSYNEQFF.